This TCR beta chain was obtained from a study of cytomegalovirus exposure and HLA in healthy donors. Study-wide results and limits: Several of the most significant clusters were apparently associated with common viral pathogens in a later analysis. Later analysis reportedly placed an Asian-associated ancestry cluster below the roughly 640-donor mean in N-insertions.

On this clone itself: Its matching antigen is unknown.

Germline values: CDR1 SGHDT, CDR2 YYEEEE. V was shortened by 0 bases and J by 0 bases, with 9 bases between the two germline ends. This CDR3 has 16 amino acids. A multiplex PCR was run with 60 Vbeta primers and 13 Jbeta primers. The method was immunoSEQ multiplex PCR; TCRdb's version includes in-frame clones alone and lacks a portion of them. The sample lists some 180,000 clones; roughly 75% were seen once. Material for sequencing was PBMCs. The TCR originated in a woman aged 25 to 39 in good health and CMV-seronegative. The chain uses TRBV5-6 and TRBJ2-2; D unclear. CDR3 DNA sequence: TGTGCCAGCAGCTTGGTTGGGCATACGAACACCGGGGAGCTGTTTTTT. The encoded protein is CASSLVGHTNTGELFF.